This T cell receptor (beta chain) was sequenced during a study of T-cell memory formation after mild COVID-19. Study overall: TCR clustering was largely donor specific. Study conclusions and caveats: Day 15 to 85 contractors were CD4/CD8 balanced; later expanders leaned CD4+. That cross-reactive memory joined was suggested by some responding clones appearing in pre-infection memory.

With regard to this clonotype: No antigen is known for it.

In germline, CDR1 is MNHEY, CDR2 SMNVEV (reference sequence). V lost 5 bases to trimming and J lost 5 bases, with 19 bases between them. The CDR3 is 16 amino acids. Using constant-segment primers, 5'RACE produced TCR alpha and TCR beta cDNA libraries carrying sample barcodes and UMIs. TCRdb re-derived calls from the 5' RACE reads in MiXCR, one entry per CDR3 protein. The table records about 140,000 distinct CDR3 sequences, 11% to 15% of them present only once. The sequence came from an adult woman who had mild COVID-19 (a few samples of this study predate the infection). Cell type and time point are not known. Input material: PBMCs or a T cell subset sorted from them (not recorded which). The chain has TRBV27 and TRBJ2-1; weak D call: TRBD1 (7 bases). The CDR3 bases are TGTGCCAGCAGTAAAGAGGAGGGGGCGGTTGACAATGAGCAGTTCTTC. Its protein is CASSKEEGAVDNEQFF.